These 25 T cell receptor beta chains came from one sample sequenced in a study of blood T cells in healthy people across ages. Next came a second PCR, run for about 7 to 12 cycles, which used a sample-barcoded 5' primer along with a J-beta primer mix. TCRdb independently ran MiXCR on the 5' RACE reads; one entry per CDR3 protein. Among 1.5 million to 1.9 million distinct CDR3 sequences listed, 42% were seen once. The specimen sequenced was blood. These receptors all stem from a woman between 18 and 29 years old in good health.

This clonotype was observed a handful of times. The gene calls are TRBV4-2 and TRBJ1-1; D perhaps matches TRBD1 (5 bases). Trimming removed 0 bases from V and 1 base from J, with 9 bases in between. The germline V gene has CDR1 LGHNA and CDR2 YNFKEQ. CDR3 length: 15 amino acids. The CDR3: CASSQDQGANTEAFF. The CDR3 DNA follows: TGTGCCAGCAGCCAAGATCAGGGCGCGAACACTGAAGCTTTCTTT.

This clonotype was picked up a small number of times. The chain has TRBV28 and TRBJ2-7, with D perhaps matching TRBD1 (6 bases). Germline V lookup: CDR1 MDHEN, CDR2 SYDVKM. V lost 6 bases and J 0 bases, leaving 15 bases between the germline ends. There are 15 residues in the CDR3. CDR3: CASRQTGTNSYEQYF. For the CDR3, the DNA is TGTGCCAGCAGACAAACCGGGACAAACTCCTACGAGCAGTACTTC.

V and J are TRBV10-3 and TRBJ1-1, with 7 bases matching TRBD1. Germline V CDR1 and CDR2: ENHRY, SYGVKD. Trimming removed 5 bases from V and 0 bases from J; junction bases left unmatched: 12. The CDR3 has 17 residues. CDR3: CAISTVPGQRMNTEAFF. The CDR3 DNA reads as TGTGCCATCAGTACTGTCCCGGGACAGCGGATGAACACTGAAGCTTTCTTT.

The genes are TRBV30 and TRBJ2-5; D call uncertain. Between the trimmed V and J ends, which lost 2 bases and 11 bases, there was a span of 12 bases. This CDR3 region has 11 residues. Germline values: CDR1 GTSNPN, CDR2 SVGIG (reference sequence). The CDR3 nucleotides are TGTGCCTGGAGTAGACTTTCGGAGCAGTACTTC. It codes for CAWSRLSEQYF.

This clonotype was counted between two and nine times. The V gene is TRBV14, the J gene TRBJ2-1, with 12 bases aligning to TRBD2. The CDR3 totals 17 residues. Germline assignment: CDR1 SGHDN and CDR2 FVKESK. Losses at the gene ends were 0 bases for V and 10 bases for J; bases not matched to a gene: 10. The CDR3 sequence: CASSQETKSSGGAEQFF. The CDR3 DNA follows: TGTGCCAGCAGCCAAGAAACAAAATCTAGCGGGGGGGCCGAGCAGTTCTTC.

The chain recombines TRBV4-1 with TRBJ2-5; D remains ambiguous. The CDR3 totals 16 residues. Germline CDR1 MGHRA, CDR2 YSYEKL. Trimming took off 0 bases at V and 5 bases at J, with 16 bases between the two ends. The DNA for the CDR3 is TGCGCCAGCAGCCAAGATAGGACGTGGGGTTGGGAGACCCAGTACTTC. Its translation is CASSQDRTWGWETQYF.

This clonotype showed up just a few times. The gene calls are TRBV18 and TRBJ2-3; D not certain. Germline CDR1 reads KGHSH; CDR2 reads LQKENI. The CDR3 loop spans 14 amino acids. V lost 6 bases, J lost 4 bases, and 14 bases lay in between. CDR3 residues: CASSHDTTPDTQYF. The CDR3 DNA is TGTGCCAGCTCCCATGACACCACCCCAGATACGCAGTATTTT.

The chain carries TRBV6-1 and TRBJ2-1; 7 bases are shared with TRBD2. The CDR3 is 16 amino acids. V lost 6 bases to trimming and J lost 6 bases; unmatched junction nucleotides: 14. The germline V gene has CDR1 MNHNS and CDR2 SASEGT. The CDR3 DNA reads TGTGCCAGCAGCCTAGCGGACGCAATCTTATGCAATGAGCAGTTCTTC. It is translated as CASSLADAILCNEQFF.

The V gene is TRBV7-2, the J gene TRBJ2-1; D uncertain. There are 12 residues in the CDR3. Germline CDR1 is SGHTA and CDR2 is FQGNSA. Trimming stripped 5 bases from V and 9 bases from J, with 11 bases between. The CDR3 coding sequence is TGTGCCAGCAGCCACTCAGAGGTTGAGCAGTTCTTC. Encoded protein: CASSHSEVEQFF.

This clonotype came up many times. The CDR3 bases are TGTGCCAGCAGTCTCCGCAGTTTCCAAGAGACCCAGTACTTC. Its protein product is CASSLRSFQETQYF. The rearrangement links TRBV12-3 or TRBV12-4 to TRBJ2-5, with D unresolved. This CDR3 has 14 amino acids. V shed 5 bases and J shed 1 base, with 11 bases lying between them.

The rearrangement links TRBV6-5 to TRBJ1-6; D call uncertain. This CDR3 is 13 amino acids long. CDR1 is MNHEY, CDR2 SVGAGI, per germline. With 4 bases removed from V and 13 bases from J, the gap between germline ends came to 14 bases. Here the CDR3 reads CASSSFGGLPLHF. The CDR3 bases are TGTGCCAGCAGTTCCTTCGGCGGTCTGCCCCTCCACTTT.

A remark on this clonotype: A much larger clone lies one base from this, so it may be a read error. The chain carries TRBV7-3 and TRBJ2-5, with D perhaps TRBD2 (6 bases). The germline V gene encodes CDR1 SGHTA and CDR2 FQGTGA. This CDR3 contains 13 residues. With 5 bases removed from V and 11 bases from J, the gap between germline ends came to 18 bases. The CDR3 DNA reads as TGTGCCAGCAGCGTATCCCTAGCGACTGAGCAGTACTTC. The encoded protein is CASSVSLATEQYF.

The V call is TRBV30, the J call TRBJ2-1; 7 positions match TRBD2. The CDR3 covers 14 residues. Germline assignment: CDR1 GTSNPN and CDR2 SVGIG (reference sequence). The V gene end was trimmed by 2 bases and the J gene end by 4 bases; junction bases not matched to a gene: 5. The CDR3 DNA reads TGTGCCTGGAGTTCCACTAGCGAATACAATGAGCAGTTCTTC. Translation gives CAWSSTSEYNEQFF.

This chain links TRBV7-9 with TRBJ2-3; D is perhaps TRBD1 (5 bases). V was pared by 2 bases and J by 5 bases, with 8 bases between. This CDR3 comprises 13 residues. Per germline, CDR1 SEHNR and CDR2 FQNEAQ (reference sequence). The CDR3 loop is CASSLYQGDTQYF. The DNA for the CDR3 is TGTGCCAGCAGCTTATATCAGGGAGATACGCAGTATTTT.

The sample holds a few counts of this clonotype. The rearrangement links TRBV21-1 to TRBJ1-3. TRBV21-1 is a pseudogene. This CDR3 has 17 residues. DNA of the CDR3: TGTGCCAGCAGCCTCGGGCCTTCACGGGGAACTGGAAACACCATATATTTT. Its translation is CASSLGPSRGTGNTIYF.

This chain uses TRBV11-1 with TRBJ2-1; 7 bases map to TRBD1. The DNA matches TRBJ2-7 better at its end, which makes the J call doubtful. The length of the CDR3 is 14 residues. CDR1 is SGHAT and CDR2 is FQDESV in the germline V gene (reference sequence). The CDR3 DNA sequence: TGTGCCAGCAGCAACCGGGACAGAAACAATGAGCAGTACTTC. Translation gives CASSNRDRNNEQYF.

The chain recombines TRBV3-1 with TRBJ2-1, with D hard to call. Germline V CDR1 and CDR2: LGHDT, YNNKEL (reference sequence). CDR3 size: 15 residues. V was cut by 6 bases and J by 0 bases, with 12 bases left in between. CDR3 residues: CASSDDMSSYNEQFF. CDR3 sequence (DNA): TGTGCCAGCAGTGACGACATGAGCTCCTACAATGAGCAGTTCTTC.

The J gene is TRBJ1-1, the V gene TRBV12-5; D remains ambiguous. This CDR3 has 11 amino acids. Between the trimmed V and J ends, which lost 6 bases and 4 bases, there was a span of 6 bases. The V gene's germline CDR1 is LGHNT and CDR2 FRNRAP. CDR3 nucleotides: TGTGCTAGTGGCTGGGGCACTGAAGCTTTCTTT. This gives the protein CASGWGTEAFF.

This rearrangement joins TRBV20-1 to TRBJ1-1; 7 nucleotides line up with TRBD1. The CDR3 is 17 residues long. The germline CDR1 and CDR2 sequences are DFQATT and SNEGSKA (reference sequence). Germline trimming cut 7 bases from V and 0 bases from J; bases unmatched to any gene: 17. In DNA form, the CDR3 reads TGCAGTGTACGGAGAATTGCGACAGGGCGGCTGAACACTGAAGCTTTCTTT. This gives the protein CSVRRIATGRLNTEAFF.

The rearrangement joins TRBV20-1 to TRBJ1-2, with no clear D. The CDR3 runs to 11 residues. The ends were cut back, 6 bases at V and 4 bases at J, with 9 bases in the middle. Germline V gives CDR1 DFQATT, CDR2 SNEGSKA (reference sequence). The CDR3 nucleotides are TGCAGTGCCACACCCGGCTATGGCTACACCTTC. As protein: CSATPGYGYTF.

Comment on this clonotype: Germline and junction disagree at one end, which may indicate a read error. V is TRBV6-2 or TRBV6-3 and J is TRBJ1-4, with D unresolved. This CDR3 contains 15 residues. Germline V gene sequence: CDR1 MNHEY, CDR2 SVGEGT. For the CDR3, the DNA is TGTGCCAGCAGTCACTCGGAAACGATTAATGAAAAACTGTTTTTT. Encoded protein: CASSHSETINEKLFF.

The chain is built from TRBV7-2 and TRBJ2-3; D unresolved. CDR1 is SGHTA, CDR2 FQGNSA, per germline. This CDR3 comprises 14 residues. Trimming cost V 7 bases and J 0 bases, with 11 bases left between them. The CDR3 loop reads CASMGSTSTDTQYF. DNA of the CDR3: TGTGCCAGCATGGGTAGCACGAGCACAGATACGCAGTATTTT.

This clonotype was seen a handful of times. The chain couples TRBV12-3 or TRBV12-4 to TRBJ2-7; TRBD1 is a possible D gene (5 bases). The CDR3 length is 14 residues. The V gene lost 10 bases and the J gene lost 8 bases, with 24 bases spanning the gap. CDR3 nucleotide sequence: TGTGCCACTCTCAAAACGCCTGGGGCAGGCAAGCAGTACTTC. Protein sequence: CATLKTPGAGKQYF.

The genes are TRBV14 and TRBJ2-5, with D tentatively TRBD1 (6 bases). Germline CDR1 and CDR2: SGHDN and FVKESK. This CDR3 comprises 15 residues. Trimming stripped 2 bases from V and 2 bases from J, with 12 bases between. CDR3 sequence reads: CASSQYRVGQETQYF. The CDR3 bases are TGTGCCAGCAGCCAATACAGGGTTGGTCAAGAGACCCAGTACTTC. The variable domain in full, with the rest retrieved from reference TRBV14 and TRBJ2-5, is EAGVTQFPSHSVIEKGQTVTLRCDPISGHDNLYWYRRVMGKEIKFLLHFVKESKQDESGMPNNRFLAERTGGTYSTLKVQPAELEDSGVYFCASSQYRVGQETQYFGPGTRLLVL.

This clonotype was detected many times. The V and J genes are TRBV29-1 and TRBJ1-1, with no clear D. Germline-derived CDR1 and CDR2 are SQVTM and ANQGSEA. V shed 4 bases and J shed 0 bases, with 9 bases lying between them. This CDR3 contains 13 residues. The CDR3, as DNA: TGCAGCGTTGTGCGGCGGCTGAACACTGAAGCTTTCTTT. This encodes CSVVRRLNTEAFF.